The source of this TCR beta chain is a study of cytomegalovirus exposure and HLA in healthy donors. Regarding the study as a whole: Most of the CMV-associated TCR beta chains (in a later analysis) appeared to be HLA-restricted. The study found most TCR sequences rare, yet found some public TCRs in many donors. In vitro assays verified that three CMV-associated chains recognized CMV antigens specifically.

The study ran its PCR with 60 Vbeta and 13 Jbeta primers. Profiled with immunoSEQ multiplex PCR; TCRdb holds only in-frame clones, not every one. This table has more than 95,000 clones, approximately 83% appearing once. Regarding this clone: Its antigen remains unknown.

Material: PBMCs. The sequence came from a woman in her forties in good health and CMV-seropositive.

The CDR3 is CASSQGLAGYNEQFF. Here the CDR3 DNA reads TGTGCCAGCAGTCAAGGACTAGCGGGGTACAATGAGCAGTTCTTC. V and J are TRBV6-5 and TRBJ2-1, with 12 bases identical to TRBD2. The CDR3 sequence is 15 residues long. Per the germline V gene, CDR1 is MNHEY and CDR2 is SVGAGI. V lost 5 bases, J lost 4 bases, and 3 bases stayed unmatched.